This TCR beta chain was recovered during a study of graft-versus-host responses after intestinal transplantation. As for the study in general: Tacrolimus plus steroids were given to all recipients for 3 to 4 years, preceded by anti-thymocyte globulin induction.

This CDR3 has 16 residues. V lost 2 bases, J lost 2 bases, and 2 bases stayed unmatched. Germline loops: CDR1 KGHSH, CDR2 LQKENI. Some clones are missing from TCRdb's copy, which holds only in-frame ones; the method was immunoSEQ multiplex PCR. The sample lists 7,000 to 9,000 clones, about 32% occurring once. The gene calls are TRBV18 and TRBJ2-6; 8 bases map to TRBD1. The sequence was obtained from a human patient who received an intestinal transplant. The source was alloreactive CD4+ T cells from a mixed lymphocyte reaction culture, collected before intestinal transplant. As for subset: CFSE-low proliferating T cells sorted from roughly 6-day pre-transplant mixed lymphocyte reaction (GvH or HvG direction). The CDR3 nucleotides read TGTGCCAGCTCACCATTACAGGGGGCTGGGGCCAACGTCCTGACTTTC. Amino acids: CASSPLQGAGANVLTF.